A selection of T cell receptor beta chains follows, all from one sample in a study of regulatory T cells in long-lasting Graves disease. MiXCR, run by TCRdb on the multiplex PCR reads, gives a single entry per CDR3 protein. Among approximately 230,000 distinct CDR3 sequences listed, approximately 20% were seen once. The material sequenced was peripheral blood mononuclear cells (PBMCs), taken at new diagnosis, from a patient treated with antithyroid drugs. These receptor sequences come from a female donor with Graves disease. CDR3s include the opening cysteine and the closing phenylalanine or tryptophan. The D gene is left open where the match is weak. Not all rows give a size; the values are once, few, many and, for expanded clones, a class.

v_call: TRBV20-1
clone_size: many
j_call: TRBJ2-1
d_call: -
cdr3_nt: TGCAGTGCTATGGGGACTGCCTACAATGAGCAGTTCTTC
cdr3_aa: CSAMGTAYNEQFF

v_call: TRBV19
clone_size: -
j_call: TRBJ2-1
d_call: -
cdr3_nt: TGTGCCAGTAGTATGGCGGGGGCGACACGTGAGCAGTTCTTC
cdr3_aa: CASSMAGATREQFF

v_call: TRBV7-2
clone_size: many
j_call: TRBJ1-5
d_call: -
cdr3_nt: TGTGCCAGCAGCGTCTATAGCAATCAGCCCCAGCATTTT
cdr3_aa: CASSVYSNQPQHF

v_call: TRBV7-2
clone_size: -
j_call: TRBJ2-7
d_call: -
cdr3_nt: TGTGCCAGCAGCTTAGACAGGGTGGCCTACGAGCAGTACTTC
cdr3_aa: CASSLDRVAYEQYF

v_call: TRBV7-2
clone_size: many
j_call: TRBJ1-2
d_call: TRBD1
cdr3_nt: TGTGCCAGCAGCTTGGAGACAGGGATTTATGGCTACACCTTC
cdr3_aa: CASSLETGIYGYTF

v_call: TRBV20-1
clone_size: many
j_call: TRBJ1-4
d_call: -
cdr3_nt: TGCAGTGCTAGTGGACAGCGCAATGAAAAACTGTTTTTT
cdr3_aa: CSASGQRNEKLFF

v_call: TRBV7-2
clone_size: few
j_call: TRBJ2-3
d_call: TRBD1
cdr3_nt: TGTGCCAGCAGCCCGGACAGGGGAAGAGATACGCAGTATTTT
cdr3_aa: CASSPDRGRDTQYF

v_call: TRBV27
clone_size: -
j_call: TRBJ2-5
d_call: -
cdr3_nt: TGTGCCAGCAGTTTTGCCAGGGGAGGATCGGGAGAGACCCAGTACTTC
cdr3_aa: CASSFARGGSGETQYF

v_call: TRBV10-3
clone_size: -
j_call: TRBJ2-1
d_call: TRBD2
cdr3_nt: TGTGCCATCAGTATAGCGGGAGGTGACAATGAGCAGTTCTTC
cdr3_aa: CAISIAGGDNEQFF

v_call: TRBV20-1
clone_size: -
j_call: TRBJ2-7
d_call: -
cdr3_nt: TGCAGTGCTAGAGGGAGGGTCGTAGGACAGGCAGACTCCTACGAGCAGTACTTC
cdr3_aa: CSARGRVVGQADSYEQYF

v_call: TRBV12-3/TRBV12-4
clone_size: many
j_call: TRBJ1-2
d_call: -
cdr3_nt: TGTGCCAGCAGCAAAACGACGGAGGATGGCTACACCTTC
cdr3_aa: CASSKTTEDGYTF

v_call: TRBV24-1
clone_size: -
j_call: TRBJ2-1
d_call: TRBD1
cdr3_nt: TGTGCCACCAGTGATTCCGAAGCGGGACAGGGGCGTGGTGAGCAGTTCTTC
cdr3_aa: CATSDSEAGQGRGEQFF

v_call: TRBV11-2
clone_size: many
j_call: TRBJ2-7
d_call: TRBD1
cdr3_nt: TGTGCCAGCAGCATAGACAGGGACGAGCAGTACTTC
cdr3_aa: CASSIDRDEQYF

v_call: TRBV2
clone_size: many
j_call: TRBJ2-7
d_call: -
cdr3_nt: TGTGCCAGCAGTCCCGACTTAACCTACGAGCAGTACTTC
cdr3_aa: CASSPDLTYEQYF

v_call: TRBV6-9
clone_size: -
j_call: TRBJ2-1
d_call: TRBD2
cdr3_nt: TGTGCCAGCAGTTACCCACGAGACAGGGGGGGTCTAGCGGGAGGGAGAGACTACAATGAGCAGTTCTTC
cdr3_aa: CASSYPRDRGGLAGGRDYNEQFF

v_call: TRBV7-4
clone_size: many
j_call: TRBJ1-5
d_call: TRBD1
cdr3_nt: TGTGCCAGCAGCTTAGCGGACAGGGGGCAGAGCAATCAGCCCCAGCATTTT
cdr3_aa: CASSLADRGQSNQPQHF

v_call: TRBV7-2
clone_size: many
j_call: TRBJ2-1
d_call: -
cdr3_nt: TGTGCCAGCAGCTTCTTCCAAGGGAATGAGCAGTTCTTC
cdr3_aa: CASSFFQGNEQFF

v_call: TRBV6-1
clone_size: many
j_call: TRBJ2-1
d_call: TRBD1
cdr3_nt: TGTGCCAGCAAGAGGCAGGGGGTGAATGAGCAGTTCTTC
cdr3_aa: CASKRQGVNEQFF

v_call: TRBV12-3/TRBV12-4
clone_size: many
j_call: TRBJ2-1
d_call: -
cdr3_nt: TGTGGGAGCGCGGGATTTCCTTACAATGAGCAGTTCTTC
cdr3_aa: CGSAGFPYNEQFF

v_call: TRBV20-1
clone_size: many
j_call: TRBJ2-1
d_call: TRBD2
cdr3_nt: TGCAGTGCCCTCCCGACTAGCGGGGGCGGTGAGCAGTTCTTC
cdr3_aa: CSALPTSGGGEQFF

v_call: TRBV11-3
clone_size: few
j_call: TRBJ1-2
d_call: -
cdr3_nt: TGTGCCAGCAGCTTGGGGGCAGGGGATGGCTACACCTTC
cdr3_aa: CASSLGAGDGYTF

v_call: TRBV19
clone_size: many
j_call: TRBJ2-7
d_call: -
cdr3_nt: TGTGCCAGTAGTATTTGGCAGGGAAACAACGAGCAGTACTTC
cdr3_aa: CASSIWQGNNEQYF

v_call: TRBV7-2
clone_size: many
j_call: TRBJ1-2
d_call: TRBD1
cdr3_nt: TGTGCCAGCAGCTCCGGTAGGACAGGGAACTATGGCTACACCTTC
cdr3_aa: CASSSGRTGNYGYTF

v_call: TRBV4-3
clone_size: many
j_call: TRBJ2-3
d_call: TRBD2
cdr3_nt: TGCGCCAGCAGCCAAGAGGGCGGGAGGGCCACAGATACGCAGTATTTT
cdr3_aa: CASSQEGGRATDTQYF

v_call: TRBV30
clone_size: many
j_call: TRBJ2-1
d_call: -
cdr3_nt: TGTGCCTGGAGTGGATTCGCGGGACGCGATGAGCAGTTCTTC
cdr3_aa: CAWSGFAGRDEQFF

v_call: TRBV28
clone_size: many
j_call: TRBJ2-7
d_call: TRBD1
cdr3_nt: TGTGCCAGCAGTTTAGCGACAGGGGGGAGACAGCAGTACTTC
cdr3_aa: CASSLATGGRQQYF

v_call: TRBV19
clone_size: once
j_call: TRBJ2-5
d_call: -
cdr3_nt: TGTGCCAGTAGTATCCGGGAGCCTCGGGAGACCCAGTACTTC
cdr3_aa: CASSIREPRETQYF

v_call: TRBV7-4
clone_size: many
j_call: TRBJ1-2
d_call: TRBD1
cdr3_nt: TGTGCCAGCAGCCCCACAGGGGTTAGTGGCTACACCTTC
cdr3_aa: CASSPTGVSGYTF

v_call: TRBV20-1
clone_size: many
j_call: TRBJ2-1
d_call: TRBD2
cdr3_nt: TGCAGTGCGCCGGGACTAGCGGGAGGGCCCTCCAATGAGCAGTTCTTC
cdr3_aa: CSAPGLAGGPSNEQFF